Below, 7 T cell receptor beta chains from the same sample are listed, as sequenced in a study of cytomegalovirus exposure and HLA in healthy donors. The PCR was carried out with 60 Vbeta primers and 13 Jbeta primers. Repertoires were generated with immunoSEQ multiplex PCR, while TCRdb's copy carries only in-frame clones and drops some. The sample includes around 100,000 clones. Source material: PBMCs. Receptor source: a middle-aged man in good health and CMV-seropositive.

The J gene is TRBJ2-7, the V gene TRBV15; D gene ambiguous. The CDR3 contains 12 residues. Germline assignment: CDR1 LNHNV and CDR2 YYDKDF (reference sequence). Trimming shortened V by 5 bases and J by 6 bases, and 11 bases separated the two germline ends. Here the CDR3 reads CATSSETGEQYF. CDR3 DNA sequence: TGTGCCACCAGCTCGGAGACCGGCGAGCAGTACTTC.

The rearrangement uses TRBV7-9 and TRBJ2-7, with D hard to call. Trimming removed 3 bases from V and 0 bases from J, with 6 bases in between. This CDR3 is built from 13 residues. The germline V gene has CDR1 SEHNR and CDR2 FQNEAQ (reference sequence). The CDR3 DNA is TGTGCCAGCAGCTTTAAGAGCTCCTACGAGCAGTACTTC. Its translation: CASSFKSSYEQYF.

The J gene is TRBJ1-2, the V gene TRBV28, with a tentative D call TRBD1 (6 bases). Deletions cut 4 bases from V and 0 bases from J, with 15 bases between. The CDR3 runs to 16 residues. Germline-derived CDR1 and CDR2 are MDHEN and SYDVKM. The CDR3 DNA sequence: TGTGCCAGCAGTTGGGGAGGGACACATCCTAACTATGGCTACACCTTC. This sequence encodes CASSWGGTHPNYGYTF.

V gene TRBV9 combines with J gene TRBJ2-3, with D uncertain. V shed 4 bases and J shed 0 bases, with 3 bases lying between them. Looked up from germline, CDR1 is SGDLS and CDR2 is YYNGEE. The CDR3 extends over 12 amino acids. CDR3 sequence reads: CASSLSTDTQYF. In nucleotides, the CDR3 is TGTGCCAGCAGCCTGAGCACAGATACGCAGTATTTT.

This chain connects TRBV7-2 to TRBJ2-7, with D possibly being TRBD2 (6 bases). There are 15 residues in the CDR3. The germline V gene has CDR1 SGHTA and CDR2 FQGNSA. Trimming left V 5 bases short and J 3 bases short, with 17 bases between. CDR3 sequence: CASSPQPGAIYEQYF. The CDR3 coding sequence is TGTGCCAGCAGCCCACAGCCGGGAGCGATCTACGAGCAGTACTTC.

The V gene is TRBV2, the J gene TRBJ2-1; 9 nucleotides line up with TRBD2. With 4 bases clipped from V and 0 bases from J, the junction kept 16 bases outside the gene matches. CDR3 size: 20 residues. Germline lookup yields CDR1 SNHLY and CDR2 FYNNEI. The CDR3 bases are TGTGCCAGCAGTGGCGGGGCAGGACTAGCGTATTCTAGCTCCTACAATGAGCAGTTCTTC. Translation: CASSGGAGLAYSSSYNEQFF. Full variable domain (rest looked up from reference TRBV2 and TRBJ2-1): EPEVTQTPSHQVTQMGQEVILRCVPISNHLYFYWYRQILGQKVEFLVSFYNNEISEKSEIFDDQFSVERPDGSNFTLKIRSTKLEDSAMYFCASSGGAGLAYSSSYNEQFFGPGTRLTVL.

The chain couples TRBV7-2 to TRBJ2-1, with D maybe TRBD2 (6 bases). The CDR3 has 15 residues. V was shortened by 4 bases and J by 6 bases, with 16 bases between the two germline ends. In germline, CDR1 is SGHTA, CDR2 FQGNSA. The CDR3 bases are TGTGCCAGCAGCTCGGCGGGGCCCCTCGCCAATGAGCAGTTCTTC. It is translated as CASSSAGPLANEQFF.